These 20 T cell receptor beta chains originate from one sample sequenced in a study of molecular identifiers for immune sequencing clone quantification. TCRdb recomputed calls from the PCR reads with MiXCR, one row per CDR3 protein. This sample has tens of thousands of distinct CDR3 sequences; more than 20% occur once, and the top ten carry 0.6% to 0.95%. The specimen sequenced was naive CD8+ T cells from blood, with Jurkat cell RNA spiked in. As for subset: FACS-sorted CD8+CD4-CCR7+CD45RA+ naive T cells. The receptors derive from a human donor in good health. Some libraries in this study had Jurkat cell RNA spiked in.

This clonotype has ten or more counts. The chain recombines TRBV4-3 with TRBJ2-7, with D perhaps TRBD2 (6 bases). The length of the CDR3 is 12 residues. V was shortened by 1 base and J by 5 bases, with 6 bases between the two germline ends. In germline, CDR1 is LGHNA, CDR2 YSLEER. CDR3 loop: CASSQAGDEQYF. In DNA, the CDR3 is TGCGCCAGCAGCCAAGCGGGGGACGAGCAGTACTTC.

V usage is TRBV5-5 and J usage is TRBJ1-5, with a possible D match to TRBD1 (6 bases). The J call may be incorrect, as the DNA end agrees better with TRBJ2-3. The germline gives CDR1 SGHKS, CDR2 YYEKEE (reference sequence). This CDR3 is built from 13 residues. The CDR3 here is CASSWTADQPQYF. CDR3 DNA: TGTGCCAGCAGCTGGACAGCGGATCAGCCCCAGTATTTT.

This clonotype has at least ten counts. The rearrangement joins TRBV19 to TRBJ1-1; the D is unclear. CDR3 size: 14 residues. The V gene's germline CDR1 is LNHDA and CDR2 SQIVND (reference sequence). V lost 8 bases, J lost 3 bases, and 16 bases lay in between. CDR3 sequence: CASRNIGLDTEAFF. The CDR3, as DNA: TGTGCCAGTCGGAACATCGGGTTGGACACTGAAGCTTTCTTT.

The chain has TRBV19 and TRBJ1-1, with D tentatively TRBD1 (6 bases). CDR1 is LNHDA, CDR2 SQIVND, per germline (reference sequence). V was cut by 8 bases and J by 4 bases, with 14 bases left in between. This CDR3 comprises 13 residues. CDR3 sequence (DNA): TGTGCCAGTGGAGAGGGGGGAGTCACTGAAGCTTTCTTT. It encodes CASGEGGVTEAFF. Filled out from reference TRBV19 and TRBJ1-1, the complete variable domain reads DGGITQSPKYLFRKEGQNVTLSCEQNLNHDAMYWYRQDPGQGLRLIYYSQIVNDFQKGDIAEGYSVSREKKESFPLTVTSAQKNPTAFYLCASGEGGVTEAFFGQGTRLTVV.

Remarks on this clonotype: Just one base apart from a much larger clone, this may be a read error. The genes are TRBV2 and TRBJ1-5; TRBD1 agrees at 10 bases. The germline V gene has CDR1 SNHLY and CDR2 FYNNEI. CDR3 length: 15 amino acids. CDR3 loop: CASSPGTGVNRPQHF. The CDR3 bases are TGTGCCAGCAGTCCCGGGACAGGGGTCAATCGGCCCCAGCATTTT.

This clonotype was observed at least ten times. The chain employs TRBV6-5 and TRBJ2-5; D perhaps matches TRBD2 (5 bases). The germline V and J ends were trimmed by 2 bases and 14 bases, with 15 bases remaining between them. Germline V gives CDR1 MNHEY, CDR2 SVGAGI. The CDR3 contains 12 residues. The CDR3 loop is CASSYAGMDIYF. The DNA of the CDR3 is TGTGCCAGCAGTTACGCCGGGATGGATATTTACTTC.

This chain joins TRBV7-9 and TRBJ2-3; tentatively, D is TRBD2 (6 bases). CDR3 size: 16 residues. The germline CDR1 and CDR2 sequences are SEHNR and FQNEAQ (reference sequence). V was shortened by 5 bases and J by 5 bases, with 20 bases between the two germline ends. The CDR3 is CASSPPAGPRIDTQYF. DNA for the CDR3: TGTGCCAGCAGCCCACCGGCGGGGCCCCGGATAGATACGCAGTATTTT.

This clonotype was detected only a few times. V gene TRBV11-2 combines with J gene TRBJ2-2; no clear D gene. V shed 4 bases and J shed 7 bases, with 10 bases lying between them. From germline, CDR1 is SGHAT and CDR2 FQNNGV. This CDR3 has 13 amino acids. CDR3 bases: TGTGCCAGCAGCTCTACCTCGGGCGGGGAGCTGTTTTTT. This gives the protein CASSSTSGGELFF.

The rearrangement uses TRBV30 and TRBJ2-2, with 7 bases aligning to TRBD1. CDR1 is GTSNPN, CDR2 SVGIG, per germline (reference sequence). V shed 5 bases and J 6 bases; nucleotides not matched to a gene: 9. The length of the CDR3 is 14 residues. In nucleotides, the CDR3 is TGTGCCTGGGACCCGGTCCAGGGGGCCGGGGAGCTGTTTTTT. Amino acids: CAWDPVQGAGELFF.

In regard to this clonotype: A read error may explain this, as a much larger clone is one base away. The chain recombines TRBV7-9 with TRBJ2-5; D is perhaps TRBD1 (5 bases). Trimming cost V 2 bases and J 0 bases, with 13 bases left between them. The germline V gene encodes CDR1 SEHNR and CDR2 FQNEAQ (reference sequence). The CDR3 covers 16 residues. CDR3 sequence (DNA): TGTGCCAGCAGCTTATCGCAAACAGGCGACCAAGAGACCCAGTACTTC. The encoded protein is CASSLSQTGDQETQYF.

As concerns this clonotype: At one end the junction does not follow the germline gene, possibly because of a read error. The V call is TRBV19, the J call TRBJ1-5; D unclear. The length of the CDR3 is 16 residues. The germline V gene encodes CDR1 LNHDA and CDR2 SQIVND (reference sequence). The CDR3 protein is CAGSVLGYSSNQPQHF. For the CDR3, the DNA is TGTGCCGGTAGTGTCTTAGGGTACAGTAGCAATCAGCCCCAGCATTTT.

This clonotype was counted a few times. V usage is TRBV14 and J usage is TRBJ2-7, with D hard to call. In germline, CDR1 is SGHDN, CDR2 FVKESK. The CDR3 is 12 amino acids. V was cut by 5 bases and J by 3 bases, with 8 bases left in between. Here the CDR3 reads CASSGYDYEQYF. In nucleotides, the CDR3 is TGTGCCAGCAGCGGGTACGACTACGAGCAGTACTTC.

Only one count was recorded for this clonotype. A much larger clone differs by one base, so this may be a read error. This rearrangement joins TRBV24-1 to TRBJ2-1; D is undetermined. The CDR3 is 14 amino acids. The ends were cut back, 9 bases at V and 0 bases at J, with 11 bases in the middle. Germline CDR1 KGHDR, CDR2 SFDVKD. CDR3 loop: CATGGDSSYNEQFF. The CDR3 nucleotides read TGTGCCACCGGTGGTGATAGCTCCTACAATGAGCAGTTCTTC.

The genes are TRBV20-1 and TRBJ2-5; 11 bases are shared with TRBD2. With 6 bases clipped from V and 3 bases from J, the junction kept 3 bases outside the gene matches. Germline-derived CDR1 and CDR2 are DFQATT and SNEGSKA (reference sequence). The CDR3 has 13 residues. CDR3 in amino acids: CSAKGLAEETQYF. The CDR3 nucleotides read TGCAGTGCCAAGGGACTAGCGGAAGAGACCCAGTACTTC.

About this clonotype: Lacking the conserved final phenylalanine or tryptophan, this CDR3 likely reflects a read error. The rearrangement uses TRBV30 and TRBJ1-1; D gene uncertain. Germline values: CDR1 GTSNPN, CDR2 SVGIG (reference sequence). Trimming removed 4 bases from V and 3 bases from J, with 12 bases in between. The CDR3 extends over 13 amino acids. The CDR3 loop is CAWTENHDTEAFS. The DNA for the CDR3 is TGTGCCTGGACGGAGAACCATGACACTGAAGCTTTCTCT.

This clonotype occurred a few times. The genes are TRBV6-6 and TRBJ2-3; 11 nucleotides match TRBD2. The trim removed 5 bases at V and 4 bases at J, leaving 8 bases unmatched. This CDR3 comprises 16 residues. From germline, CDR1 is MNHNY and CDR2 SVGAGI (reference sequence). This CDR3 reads CASSDMTSGVADTQYF. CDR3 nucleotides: TGTGCCAGCAGTGACATGACTAGCGGGGTAGCAGATACGCAGTATTTT.

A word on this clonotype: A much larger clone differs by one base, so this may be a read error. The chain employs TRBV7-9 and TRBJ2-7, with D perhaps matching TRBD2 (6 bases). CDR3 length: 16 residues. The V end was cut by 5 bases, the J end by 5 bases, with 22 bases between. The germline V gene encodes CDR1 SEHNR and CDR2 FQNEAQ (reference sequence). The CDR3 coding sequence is TGTGCCAGCAGCCATAGGAGACGGGGGTCGTCGGACGAGCAGTACTTC. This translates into CASSHRRRGSSDEQYF.

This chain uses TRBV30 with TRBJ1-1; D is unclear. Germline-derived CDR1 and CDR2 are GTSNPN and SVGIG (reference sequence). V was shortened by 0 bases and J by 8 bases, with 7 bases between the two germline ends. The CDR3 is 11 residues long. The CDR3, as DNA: TGTGCCTGGAGTGTACGTGGAGAAGCTTTCTTT. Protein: CAWSVRGEAFF.

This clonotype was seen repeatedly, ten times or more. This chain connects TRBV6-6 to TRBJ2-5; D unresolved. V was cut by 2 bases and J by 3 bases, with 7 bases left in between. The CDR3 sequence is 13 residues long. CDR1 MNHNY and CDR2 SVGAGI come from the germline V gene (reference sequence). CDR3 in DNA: TGTGCCAGCAGTTACCTCACCAAAGAGACCCAGTACTTC. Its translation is CASSYLTKETQYF.

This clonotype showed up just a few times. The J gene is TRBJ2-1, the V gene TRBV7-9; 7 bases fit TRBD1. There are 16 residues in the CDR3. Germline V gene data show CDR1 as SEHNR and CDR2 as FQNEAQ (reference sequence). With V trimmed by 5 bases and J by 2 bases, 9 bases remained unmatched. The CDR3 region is CASSVGTVGPYNEQFF. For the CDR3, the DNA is TGTGCCAGCAGCGTTGGGACAGTAGGTCCCTACAATGAGCAGTTCTTC.